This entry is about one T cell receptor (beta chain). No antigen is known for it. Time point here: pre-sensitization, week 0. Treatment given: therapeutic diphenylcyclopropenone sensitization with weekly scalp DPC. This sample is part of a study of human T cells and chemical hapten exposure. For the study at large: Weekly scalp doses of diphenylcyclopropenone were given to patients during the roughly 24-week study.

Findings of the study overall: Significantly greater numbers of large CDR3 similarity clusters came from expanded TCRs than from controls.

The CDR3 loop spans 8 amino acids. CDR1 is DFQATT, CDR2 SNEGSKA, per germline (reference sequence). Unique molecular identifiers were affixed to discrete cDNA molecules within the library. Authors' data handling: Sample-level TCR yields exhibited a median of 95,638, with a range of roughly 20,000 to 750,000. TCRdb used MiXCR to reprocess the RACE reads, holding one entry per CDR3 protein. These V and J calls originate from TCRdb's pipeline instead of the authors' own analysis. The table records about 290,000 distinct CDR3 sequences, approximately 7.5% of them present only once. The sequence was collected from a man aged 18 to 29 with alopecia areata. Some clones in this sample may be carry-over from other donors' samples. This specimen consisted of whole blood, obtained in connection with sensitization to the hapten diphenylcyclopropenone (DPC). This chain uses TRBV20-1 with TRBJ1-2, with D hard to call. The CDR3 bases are TGCACCACGAGTCCCTACACCTTC. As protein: CTTSPYTF.